The rows below give T cell receptor beta chains drawn from one sample of a study of T cells in Graves' hyperthyroidism and ophthalmopathy. TCRdb ran MiXCR on the multiplex PCR reads and lists one entry per CDR3 protein. Seen here are roughly 250,000 distinct CDR3 sequences, about 14% observed once, and the top ten hold about an eighth. The source material was blood. The source of these receptors is a woman in her forties with Graves' hyperthyroidism that later progressed to Graves' ophthalmopathy. Both conserved end residues are part of each CDR3. D genes are given only for firm matches. The size field is filled for only some rows; it gives once, few, many or a size class.

D	size	J	V	length	CDR3	DNA
.	.	TRBJ2-2	TRBV9	21	CASSERASPKRADWNTGELFF	TGTGCCAGCAGCGAGCGGGCCAGTCCCAAAAGGGCGGATTGGAACACCGGGGAGCTGTTTTTT
.	many	TRBJ1-5	TRBV30	14	CAWTTDSSNQPQHF	TGTGCCTGGACCACGGACAGCAGCAATCAGCCCCAGCATTTT
.	many	TRBJ1-1	TRBV5-1	16	CASRVGGPYMNTEAFF	TGCGCCAGCAGAGTGGGGGGCCCATACATGAACACTGAAGCTTTCTTT
.	many	TRBJ1-1	TRBV7-9	11	CALNRPTEAFF	TGTGCCCTAAACCGCCCTACTGAAGCTTTCTTT
.	many	TRBJ2-7	TRBV29-1	10	CSAQVDEQYF	TGCAGCGCTCAGGTAGACGAGCAGTACTTC
.	few	TRBJ1-1	TRBV2	12	CASRGPSTEAFF	TGTGCCAGCCGCGGACCCAGCACTGAAGCTTTCTTT
.	.	TRBJ2-1	TRBV18	15	CASSPARDSNNEQFF	TGTGCCAGCTCACCAGCCCGGGACTCCAACAATGAGCAGTTCTTC
TRBD2	few	TRBJ2-3	TRBV6-1	16	CASSYTSGSPTDTQYF	TGTGCCAGCAGTTACACTAGCGGGAGCCCCACAGATACGCAGTATTTT
.	many	TRBJ2-3	TRBV2	17	CASSELREHTATDTQYF	TGTGCCAGCAGTGAACTCAGGGAACACACCGCCACAGATACGCAGTATTTT
.	many	TRBJ1-5	TRBV6-5	15	CASSYSGNSNQPQHF	TGTGCCAGCAGTTACTCCGGGAATAGCAATCAGCCCCAGCATTTT
TRBD1	.	TRBJ2-5	TRBV12-3/TRBV12-4	13	CASSYRGMETQYF	TGTGCCAGCAGTTACAGGGGCATGGAGACCCAGTACTTC
TRBD1	few	TRBJ2-1	TRBV11-3	16	CASSQRTGIAYNEQFF	TGTGCCAGCAGTCAAAGGACAGGTATCGCCTACAATGAGCAGTTCTTC
TRBD1	many	TRBJ2-5	TRBV28	19	CASSPKTRPGTGVQETQYF	TGTGCCAGCAGTCCGAAAACTCGGCCCGGGACAGGGGTCCAAGAGACCCAGTACTTC
.	many	TRBJ2-5	TRBV2	15	CASRGLGTAQETQYF	TGTGCCAGCAGGGGGCTTGGGACCGCCCAAGAGACCCAGTACTTC
.	few	TRBJ2-7	TRBV6-1	14	CASSGGHSSYEQYF	TGTGCCAGCAGTGGGGGGCATAGCTCCTACGAGCAGTACTTC
TRBD1	many	TRBJ1-1	TRBV18	14	CASSPRTGRTEAFF	TGTGCCAGCTCACCGAGGACAGGGAGGACTGAAGCTTTCTTT
.	many	TRBJ2-3	TRBV5-6	16	CASSLRFERATDTQYF	TGTGCCAGCAGCTTGAGGTTTGAGCGGGCCACAGATACGCAGTATTTT
TRBD1	.	TRBJ2-7	TRBV27	15	CATQINRGLIYEQYF	TGTGCCACCCAGATTAACAGGGGGCTAATCTACGAGCAGTACTTC
.	many	TRBJ2-7	TRBV28	12	CASSLVPFEQYF	TGTGCCAGCAGTTTGGTGCCCTTCGAGCAGTACTTC
.	.	TRBJ2-7	TRBV5-1	13	CASMRDISYEQYF	TGCGCCAGTATGCGGGACATTAGTTACGAGCAGTACTTC
TRBD1	many	TRBJ1-2	TRBV5-1	18	CASSFTGRTRDRGHGYTF	TGCGCCAGCAGCTTCACAGGAAGAACCAGGGACAGGGGGCATGGCTACACCTTC
TRBD2	.	TRBJ2-1	TRBV20-1	14	CSASPLAGENEQFF	TGCAGTGCTAGCCCCCTAGCGGGAGAAAATGAGCAGTTCTTC